The 24 T cell receptor beta chains below come from one sample, sequenced in a study of patients and donors after allogeneic stem cell transplantation (dated by TCRdb to 2018 to 2020). The library was prepared using RT-PCR. TCRdb lists the instrument as NextSeq 550. TCRdb reworked the public reads: Q25 trimming with fastp, MiXCR clone assembly, productive beta chains retained. Every entry covers one CDR3 protein and lists the most common genes and DNA from its rows. The sample records 80,000 to 90,000 distinct CDR3 sequences, 48% of which are singletons. 61% of the sample goes to the ten largest clones. The sequenced sample consisted of blood, either unsorted or a sorted T cell fraction (not recorded which). The receptors here all came from a human donor who was either an allogeneic HSCT recipient or a stem cell or donor lymphocyte infusion donor (not recorded which). It is not recorded whose cells these are; they may come from a transplant donor.

This clonotype showed up just a few times. The rearrangement joins TRBV28 to TRBJ1-1, with TRBD1 as a possible D gene (5 bases). The CDR3 has 14 residues. The germline V gene has CDR1 MDHEN and CDR2 SYDVKM. Trimming took 7 bases from V and 5 from J, leaving 17 bases between them. The CDR3 here is CASKSLQGGTEAFF. The CDR3 bases are TGTGCCAGCAAGAGTCTTCAGGGAGGGACTGAAGCTTTCTTT.

The V call is TRBV29-1, the J call TRBJ2-1, with D possibly being TRBD1 or TRBD2 (5 bases each). This CDR3 has 14 amino acids. Germline loops: CDR1 SQVTM, CDR2 ANQGSEA. Trimming pared 7 bases from V and 6 bases from J, leaving 19 bases between. CDR3 sequence reads: CSAIPRGRLNEQFF. CDR3 sequence (DNA): TGCAGCGCTATTCCCCGGGGACGTCTCAATGAGCAGTTCTTC.

The V and J genes are TRBV6-2 or TRBV6-3 and TRBJ1-2, with 10 bases aligning to TRBD1. V lost 5 bases and J lost 2; bases outside the gene matches: 2. The CDR3 runs to 14 residues. CDR1 and CDR2 (germline): MNHEY, SVGEGT. The chain's CDR3 is CASSTGQGNYGYTF. The CDR3 DNA sequence: TGTGCCAGCAGTACGGGACAGGGGAACTATGGCTACACCTTC.

This clonotype was seen more than once but under ten times. At one end, the junction sequence differs from germline, possibly due to a read error. This chain joins TRBV10-3 and TRBJ1-2; D remains ambiguous. CDR3 length: 13 residues. Germline V gene lookup returns CDR1 ENHRY and CDR2 SYGVKD. The CDR3 coding sequence is TGTGTCATCAGTGGAGAGGGTAACTATGGCTACACCTTC. Translation gives CVISGEGNYGYTF.

A few counts support this clonotype. J is TRBJ1-1 and V is TRBV11-2, with no clear D. With 5 bases removed from V and 0 bases from J, the gap between germline ends came to 10 bases. The CDR3 loop spans 14 amino acids. Germline-derived CDR1 and CDR2 are SGHAT and FQNNGV. The CDR3 reads CASSQQILNTEAFF. The CDR3 DNA sequence: TGTGCCAGCAGCCAACAGATACTGAACACTGAAGCTTTCTTT. Full variable domain (missing parts from reference TRBV11-2 and TRBJ1-1): EAGVAQSPRYKIIEKRQSVAFWCNPISGHATLYWYQQILGQGPKLLIQFQNNGVVDDSQLPKDRFSAERLKGVDSTLKIQPAKLEDSAVYLCASSQQILNTEAFFGQGTRLTVV.

This clonotype was picked up a small number of times. The rearrangement joins TRBV5-1 to TRBJ1-1, with 8 bases identical to TRBD1. This CDR3 contains 13 residues. Germline lookup yields CDR1 SGHRS and CDR2 YFSETQ. Trimming at V came to 3 bases and at J to 7 bases, leaving 5 bases not matched to a gene. The CDR3 region has the DNA TGCGCCAGCAGCTCACCGACAGGGGTTGAAGCTTTCTTT. This sequence encodes CASSSPTGVEAFF.

This clonotype has just a few counts. The rearrangement uses TRBV7-2 and TRBJ1-3; 7 bases are shared with TRBD1. The CDR3 has 16 residues. CDR1 and CDR2 (germline): SGHTA, FQGNSA. V shed 4 bases, J shed 6 bases, and the junction held 12 bases outside the gene matches. The CDR3 region is CASSSGQTDFVNTIYF. The CDR3 DNA is TGTGCCAGCAGCTCGGGACAGACCGACTTTGTAAACACCATATATTTT.

This clonotype was counted a few times. V is TRBV20-1 and J is TRBJ1-5; no definite D call. CDR1 DFQATT and CDR2 SNEGSKA come from the germline V gene (reference sequence). This CDR3 has 15 amino acids. V dropped 0 bases and J dropped 0 bases, with 9 bases sitting between them. The DNA of the CDR3 is TGCAGTGCTAGAGATGGCACGTATAGCAATCAGCCCCAGCATTTT. This gives the protein CSARDGTYSNQPQHF.

The chain carries TRBV27 and TRBJ1-2; D possibly corresponds to TRBD1 (5 bases). CDR3 length equals 14 residues. Per the germline V gene, CDR1 is MNHEY and CDR2 is SMNVEV (reference sequence). Trimming took 0 bases from V and 4 from J, leaving 9 bases between them. The CDR3 region is CASSLSGAGYGYTF. CDR3 bases: TGTGCCAGCAGTTTATCAGGGGCGGGCTATGGCTACACCTTC.

J is TRBJ2-2 and V is TRBV5-5; D unresolved. The V and J ends lost 5 bases and 0 bases respectively, with 5 bases between them. Germline CDR1 SGHKS, CDR2 YYEKEE (reference sequence). There are 13 residues in the CDR3. CDR3 DNA sequence: TGTGCCAGCAGGCCAACGAACACCGGGGAGCTGTTTTTT. Translated: CASRPTNTGELFF.

J is TRBJ1-1 and V is TRBV7-2; D might be TRBD1 (5 bases). Per germline, CDR1 SGHTA and CDR2 FQGNSA. The CDR3 contains 11 residues. V was shortened by 8 bases and J by 3 bases, with 7 bases between the two germline ends. CDR3 coding DNA: TGTGCCAGCTTGGGGGACACTGAAGCTTTCTTT. Translation: CASLGDTEAFF. The full variable domain, its missing parts supplied by reference TRBV7-2 and TRBJ1-1, is GAGVSQSPSNKVTEKGKDVELRCDPISGHTALYWYRQSLGQGLEFLIYFQGNSAPDKSGLPSDRFSAERTGGSVSTLTIQRTQQEDSAVYLCASLGDTEAFFGQGTRLTVV.

The chain couples TRBV25-1 to TRBJ2-7, with D uncertain. Deletions cut 1 base from V and 2 bases from J, with 12 bases between. This CDR3 contains 15 residues. Per germline, CDR1 MGHDK and CDR2 SYGVNS. The CDR3 region has the DNA TGTGCCAGCAGTGAATTCGGTGGAGAACCCTACGAGCAGTACTTC. It translates to CASSEFGGEPYEQYF.

This clonotype was counted between two and nine times. The V and J genes are TRBV9 and TRBJ1-1; D is unresolved. The ends were cut back, 0 bases at V and 0 bases at J, with 6 bases in the middle. Germline V gene data show CDR1 as SGDLS and CDR2 as YYNGEE. The CDR3 spans 14 residues. In nucleotides, the CDR3 is TGTGCCAGCAGCGTAGGTTCCATGAACACTGAAGCTTTCTTT. It codes for CASSVGSMNTEAFF.

Written as DNA, the CDR3 is TGTGCCAGCAGTCGCCCTCCGGGGCGGTCGGGGGGTGAGCAGTTCTTC. Protein product: CASSRPPGRSGGEQFF. This chain connects TRBV12-3 or TRBV12-4 to TRBJ2-1; 7 nucleotides align to TRBD2. J gave up 9 bases and V 5 bases, and 16 bases lay outside the gene matches. The CDR3 has 16 residues.

The V and J genes are TRBV7-2 and TRBJ1-1, with D hard to call. The germline V gene encodes CDR1 SGHTA and CDR2 FQGNSA. The CDR3 covers 10 residues. Trimming left V 8 bases short and J 9 bases short, with 10 bases between. This CDR3 reads CASRPGKAFF. The CDR3 DNA is TGTGCCAGCCGGCCGGGGAAAGCTTTCTTT.

This clonotype has more than one count but fewer than ten. The chain links TRBV28 to TRBJ1-2; no clear D. The CDR3 contains 15 residues. Germline V gives CDR1 MDHEN, CDR2 SYDVKM. Trimming took off 5 bases at V and 5 bases at J, with 18 bases between the two ends. For the CDR3, the DNA is TGTGCCAGCAGTCCCCCCCGCGCCCCCCTTTATGGCTACACCTTC. Amino acid sequence: CASSPPRAPLYGYTF.

The gene calls are TRBV6-5 and TRBJ1-1; D is undetermined. Trimming removed 6 bases at V and 2 bases at J, with 13 bases between. The CDR3 is made up of 14 amino acids. CDR1 is MNHEY, CDR2 SVGAGI, per germline. The CDR3 loop reads CASSPRYRNTEAFF. The CDR3 bases are TGTGCCAGCAGCCCGAGGTACCGTAACACTGAAGCTTTCTTT.

As DNA, the CDR3 is TGTGCCAGCAGCTCCCGACAGGGGACCAATCAGCCCCAGCATTTT. Protein: CASSSRQGTNQPQHF. This chain uses TRBV7-2 with TRBJ1-5, with 8 bases matching TRBD1. With 4 bases clipped from V and 3 bases from J, the junction kept 5 bases outside the gene matches. This CDR3 is 15 amino acids long. Germline values: CDR1 SGHTA, CDR2 FQGNSA.

This clonotype showed up just a few times. The chain employs TRBV28 and TRBJ1-2; no firm D call. Germline CDR1 is MDHEN and CDR2 is SYDVKM. Trimming stripped 2 bases from V and 1 base from J, with 8 bases between. CDR3 size: 14 residues. This chain's CDR3 is CASSLPGLNYGYTF. As DNA, the CDR3 is TGTGCCAGCAGTTTACCAGGCCTTAACTATGGCTACACCTTC.

This clonotype was observed a few times. The chain is built from TRBV12-3 or TRBV12-4 and TRBJ1-4; a weak D match, TRBD1 (6 bases). The CDR3 is made up of 14 amino acids. Trimming shortened V by 5 bases and J by 5 bases, and 12 bases separated the two germline ends. The CDR3 DNA is TGTGCCAGCAGTGATGGACAGTTAAATGAAAAACTGTTTTTT. Amino acid sequence: CASSDGQLNEKLFF.

This chain connects TRBV5-4 to TRBJ1-1; D may be TRBD1 (5 bases). This CDR3 contains 15 residues. Germline-derived CDR1 and CDR2 are SGHNT and YYREEE (reference sequence). V was trimmed by 3 bases and J by 7 bases, leaving 19 bases between them. CDR3 protein: CASSSPRTSGGEAFF. The CDR3, as DNA: TGTGCCAGCAGCTCTCCCCGGACGAGTGGGGGTGAAGCTTTCTTT.

This clonotype was picked up a small number of times. J is TRBJ1-6 and V is TRBV20-1; D is unresolved. The CDR3 loop spans 14 amino acids. The ends were cut back, 2 bases at V and 7 bases at J, with 12 bases in the middle. The V gene's germline CDR1 is DFQATT and CDR2 SNEGSKA (reference sequence). Written as DNA, the CDR3 is TGCAGTGCTAGACCCACGGAAGGGAATTCACCCCTCCACTTT. It translates to CSARPTEGNSPLHF.

The rearrangement links TRBV6-2 or TRBV6-3 to TRBJ1-5; D gene uncertain. CDR1 is MNHEY and CDR2 is SVGEGT in the germline V gene. V gave up 7 bases and J gave up 0 bases, with 16 bases separating them. This CDR3 contains 16 residues. The CDR3 bases are TGTGCCAGCATTGGTCTCAGGACCTATAGCAATCAGCCCCAGCATTTT. This gives the protein CASIGLRTYSNQPQHF.

This clonotype occurred a few times. The V and J genes are TRBV29-1 and TRBJ1-1, with D uncertain. CDR1 is SQVTM and CDR2 is ANQGSEA in the germline V gene. Between the trimmed V and J ends, which lost 2 bases and 2 bases, there was a span of 9 bases. The CDR3 is made up of 13 amino acids. Written as DNA, the CDR3 is TGCAGCGTTGAAACTTACACCAACACTGAAGCTTTCTTT. This gives the protein CSVETYTNTEAFF.